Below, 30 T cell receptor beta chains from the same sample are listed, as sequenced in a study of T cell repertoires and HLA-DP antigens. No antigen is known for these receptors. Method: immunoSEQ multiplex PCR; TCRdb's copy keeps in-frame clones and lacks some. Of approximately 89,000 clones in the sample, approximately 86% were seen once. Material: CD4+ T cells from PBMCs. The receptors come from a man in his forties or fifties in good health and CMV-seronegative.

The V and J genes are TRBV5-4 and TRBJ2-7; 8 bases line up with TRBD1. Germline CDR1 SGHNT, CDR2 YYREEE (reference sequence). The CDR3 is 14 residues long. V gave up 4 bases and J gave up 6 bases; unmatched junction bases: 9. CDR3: CASSPDRVSFEQYF. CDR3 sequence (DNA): TGTGCCAGCAGCCCGGACAGGGTGAGTTTCGAGCAGTACTTC.

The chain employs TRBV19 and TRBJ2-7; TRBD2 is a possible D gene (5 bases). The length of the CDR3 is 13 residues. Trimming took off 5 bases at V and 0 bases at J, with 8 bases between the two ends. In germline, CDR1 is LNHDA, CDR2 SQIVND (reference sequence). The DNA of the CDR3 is TGTGCCAGTAGTCCAGGACTCTCCTACGAGCAGTACTTC. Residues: CASSPGLSYEQYF. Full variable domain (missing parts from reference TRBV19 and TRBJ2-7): DGGITQSPKYLFRKEGQNVTLSCEQNLNHDAMYWYRQDPGQGLRLIYYSQIVNDFQKGDIAEGYSVSREKKESFPLTVTSAQKNPTAFYLCASSPGLSYEQYFGPGTRLTVT.

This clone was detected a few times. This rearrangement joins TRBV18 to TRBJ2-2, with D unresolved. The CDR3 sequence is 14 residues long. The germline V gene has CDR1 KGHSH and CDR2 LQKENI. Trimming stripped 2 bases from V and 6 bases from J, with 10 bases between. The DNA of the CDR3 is TGTGCCAGCTCACCAGGGGTCAGAGCCGGGGAGCTGTTTTTT. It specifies CASSPGVRAGELFF.

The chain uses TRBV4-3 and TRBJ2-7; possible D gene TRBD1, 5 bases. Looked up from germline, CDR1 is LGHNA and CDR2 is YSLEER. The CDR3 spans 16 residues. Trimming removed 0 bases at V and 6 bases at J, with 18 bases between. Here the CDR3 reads CASSQDLQGLGPEQYF. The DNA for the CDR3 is TGCGCCAGCAGCCAAGATTTGCAGGGCCTGGGGCCCGAGCAGTACTTC.

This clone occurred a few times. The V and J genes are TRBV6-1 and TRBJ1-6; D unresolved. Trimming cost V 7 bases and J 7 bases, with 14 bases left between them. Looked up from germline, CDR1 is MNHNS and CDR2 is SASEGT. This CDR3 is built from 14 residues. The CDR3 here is CASIQVGGNSPLHF. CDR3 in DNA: TGTGCCAGCATCCAAGTCGGAGGGAATTCACCCCTCCACTTT.

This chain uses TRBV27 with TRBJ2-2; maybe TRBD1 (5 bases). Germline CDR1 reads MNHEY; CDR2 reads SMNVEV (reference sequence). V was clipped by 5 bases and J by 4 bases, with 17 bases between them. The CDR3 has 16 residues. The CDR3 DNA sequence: TGTGCCAGCAGTGTTAGAGTGCAGGGAAGCACCGGGGAGCTGTTTTTT. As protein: CASSVRVQGSTGELFF.

DNA for the CDR3: TGTGCCAGCAGCTTAAATTTAGGGCAAGAGACCCAGTACTTC. Its protein is CASSLNLGQETQYF. The chain couples TRBV11-2 to TRBJ2-5; D remains unclear. Trimming removed 2 bases at V and 2 bases at J, with 9 bases between. CDR1 and CDR2 (germline): SGHAT, FQNNGV. This CDR3 comprises 14 residues.

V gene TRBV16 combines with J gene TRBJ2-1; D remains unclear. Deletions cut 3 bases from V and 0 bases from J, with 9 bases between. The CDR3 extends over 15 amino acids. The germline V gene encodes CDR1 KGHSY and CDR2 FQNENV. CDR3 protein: CASSHSLSSYNEQFF. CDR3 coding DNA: TGTGCCAGCAGCCACAGTCTTAGCTCCTACAATGAGCAGTTCTTC. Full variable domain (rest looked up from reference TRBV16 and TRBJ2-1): GEEVAQTPKHLVRGEGQKAKLYCAPIKGHSYVFWYQQVLKNEFKFLISFQNENVFDETGMPKERFSAKCLPNSPCSLEIQATKLEDSAVYFCASSHSLSSYNEQFFGPGTRLTVL.

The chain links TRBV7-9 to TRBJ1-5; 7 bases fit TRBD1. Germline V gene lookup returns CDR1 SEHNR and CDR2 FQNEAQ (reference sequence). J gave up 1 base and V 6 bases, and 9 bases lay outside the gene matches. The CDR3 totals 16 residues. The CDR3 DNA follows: TGTGCCAGCAGTCCAGGGGGAGTCTGGAGCAATCAGCCCCAGCATTTT. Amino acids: CASSPGGVWSNQPQHF.

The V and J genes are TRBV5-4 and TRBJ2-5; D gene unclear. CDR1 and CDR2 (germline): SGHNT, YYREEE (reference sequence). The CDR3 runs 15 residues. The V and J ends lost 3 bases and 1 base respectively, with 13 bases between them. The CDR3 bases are TGTGCCAGCAGCTCCAACAAGTTTTTCCAAGAGACCCAGTACTTC. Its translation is CASSSNKFFQETQYF.

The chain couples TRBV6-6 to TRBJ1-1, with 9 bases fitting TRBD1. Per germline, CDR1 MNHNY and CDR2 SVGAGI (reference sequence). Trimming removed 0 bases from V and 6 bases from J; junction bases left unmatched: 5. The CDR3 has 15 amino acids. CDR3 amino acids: CASSYSGTGLSEAFF. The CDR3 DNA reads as TGTGCCAGCAGTTACTCCGGGACAGGGTTATCTGAAGCTTTCTTT.

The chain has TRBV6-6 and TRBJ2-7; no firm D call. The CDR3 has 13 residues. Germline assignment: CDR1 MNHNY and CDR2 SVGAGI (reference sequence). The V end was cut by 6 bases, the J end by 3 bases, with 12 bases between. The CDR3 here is CASSPNRNYEQYF. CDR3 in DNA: TGTGCCAGCAGCCCGAATAGGAACTACGAGCAGTACTTC.

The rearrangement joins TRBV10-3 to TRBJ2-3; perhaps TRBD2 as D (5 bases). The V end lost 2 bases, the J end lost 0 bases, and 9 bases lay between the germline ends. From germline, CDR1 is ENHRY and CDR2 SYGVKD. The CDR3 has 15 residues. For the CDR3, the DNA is TGTGCCATCAGTGAGCCGGGATTTAGCACAGATACGCAGTATTTT. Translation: CAISEPGFSTDTQYF.

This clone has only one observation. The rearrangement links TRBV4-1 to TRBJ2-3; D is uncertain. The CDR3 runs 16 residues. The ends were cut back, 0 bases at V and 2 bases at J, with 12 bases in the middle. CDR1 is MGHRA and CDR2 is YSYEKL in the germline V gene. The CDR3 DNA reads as TGCGCCAGCAGCCAAGATCCAGCCACCTACACAGATACGCAGTATTTT. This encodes CASSQDPATYTDTQYF.

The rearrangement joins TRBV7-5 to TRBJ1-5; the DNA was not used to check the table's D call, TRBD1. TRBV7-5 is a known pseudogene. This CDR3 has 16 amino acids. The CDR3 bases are TGTGCCAGAAGCTTAGTACAGGGGGCGACCAATCAGCCCCAGCATTTT. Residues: CARSLVQGATNQPQHF.

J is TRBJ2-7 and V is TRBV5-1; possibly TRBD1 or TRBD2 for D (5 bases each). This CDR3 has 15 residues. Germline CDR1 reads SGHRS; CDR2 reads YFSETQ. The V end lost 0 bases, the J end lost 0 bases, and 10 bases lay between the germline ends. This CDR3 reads CASSLAWGNSYEQYF. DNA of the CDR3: TGCGCCAGCAGCTTGGCTTGGGGGAACTCCTACGAGCAGTACTTC. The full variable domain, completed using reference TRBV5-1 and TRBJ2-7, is KAGVTQTPRYLIKTRGQQVTLSCSPISGHRSVSWYQQTPGQGLQFLFEYFSETQRNKGNFPGRFSGRQFSNSRSEMNVSTLELGDSALYLCASSLAWGNSYEQYFGPGTRLTVT.

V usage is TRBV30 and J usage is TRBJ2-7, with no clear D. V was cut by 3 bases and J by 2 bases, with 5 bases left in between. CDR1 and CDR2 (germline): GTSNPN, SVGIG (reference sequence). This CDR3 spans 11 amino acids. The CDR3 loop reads CAWSRAYEQYF. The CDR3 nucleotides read TGTGCCTGGAGCCGGGCCTACGAGCAGTACTTC.

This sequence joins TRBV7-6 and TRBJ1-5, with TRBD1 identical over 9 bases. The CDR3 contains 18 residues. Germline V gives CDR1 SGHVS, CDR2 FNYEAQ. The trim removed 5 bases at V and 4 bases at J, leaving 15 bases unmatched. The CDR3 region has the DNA TGTGCCAGCAGCCCCTCCCGGAACAGGGGGCTACGGAATCAGCCCCAGCATTTT. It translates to CASSPSRNRGLRNQPQHF.

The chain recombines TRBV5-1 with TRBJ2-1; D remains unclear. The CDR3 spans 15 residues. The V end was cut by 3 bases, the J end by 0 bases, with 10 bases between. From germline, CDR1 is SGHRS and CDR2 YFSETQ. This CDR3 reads CASSSQENSYNEQFF. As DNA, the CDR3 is TGCGCCAGCAGCTCGCAGGAAAACTCCTACAATGAGCAGTTCTTC.

The CDR3 region is CASSQDRTDKLFF. CDR3 DNA sequence: TGTGCCAGCAGCCAAGATAGGACAGACAAACTGTTTTTT. V usage is TRBV4-2 and J usage is TRBJ1-4; tentatively, D is TRBD1 (6 bases). The V end lost 0 bases, the J end lost 11 bases, and 10 bases lay between the germline ends. This CDR3 is 13 amino acids long. Per the germline V gene, CDR1 is LGHNA and CDR2 is YNFKEQ.

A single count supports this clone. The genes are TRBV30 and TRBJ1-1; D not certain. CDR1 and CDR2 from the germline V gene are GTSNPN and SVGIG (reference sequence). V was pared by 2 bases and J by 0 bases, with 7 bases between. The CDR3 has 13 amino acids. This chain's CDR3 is CAWSQQLNTEAFF. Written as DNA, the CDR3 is TGTGCCTGGAGTCAGCAGCTGAACACTGAAGCTTTCTTT.

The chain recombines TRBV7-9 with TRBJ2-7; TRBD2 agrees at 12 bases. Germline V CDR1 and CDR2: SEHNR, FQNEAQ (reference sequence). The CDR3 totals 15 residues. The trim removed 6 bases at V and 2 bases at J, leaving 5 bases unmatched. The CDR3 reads CASRKTSGGTYEQYF. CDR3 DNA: TGTGCCAGCAGAAAGACTAGCGGGGGTACCTACGAGCAGTACTTC.

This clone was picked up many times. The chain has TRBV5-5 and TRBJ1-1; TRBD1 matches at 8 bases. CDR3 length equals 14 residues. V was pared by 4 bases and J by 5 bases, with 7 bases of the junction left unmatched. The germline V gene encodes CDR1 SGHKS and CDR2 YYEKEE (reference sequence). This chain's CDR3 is CASSLPGQGTEAFF. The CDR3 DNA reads TGTGCCAGCAGCCTGCCTGGACAGGGTACTGAAGCTTTCTTT.

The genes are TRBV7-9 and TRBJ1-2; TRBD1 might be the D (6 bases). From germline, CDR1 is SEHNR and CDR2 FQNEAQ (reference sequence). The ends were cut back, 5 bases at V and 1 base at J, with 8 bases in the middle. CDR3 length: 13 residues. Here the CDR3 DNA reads TGTGCCAGCAGCGACAGGATTAACTATGGCTACACCTTC. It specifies CASSDRINYGYTF. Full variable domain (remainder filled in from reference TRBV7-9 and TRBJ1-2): DTGVSQNPRHKITKRGQNVTFRCDPISEHNRLYWYRQTLGQGPEFLTYFQNEAQLEKSRLLSDRFSAERPKGSFSTLEIQRTEQGDSAMYLCASSDRINYGYTFGSGTRLTVV.

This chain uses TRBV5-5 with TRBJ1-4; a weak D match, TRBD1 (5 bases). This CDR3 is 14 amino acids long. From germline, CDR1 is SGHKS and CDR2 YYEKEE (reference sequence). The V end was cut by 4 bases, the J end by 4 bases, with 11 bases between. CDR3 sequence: CASSMGLFNEKLFF. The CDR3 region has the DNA TGTGCCAGCAGCATGGGACTCTTTAATGAAAAACTGTTTTTT.

CDR3 region: CASSHPSRTRTNSPLHF. As DNA, the CDR3 is TGCGCCAGCAGCCATCCTTCTAGGACCCGGACAAATTCACCCCTCCACTTT. The rearrangement links TRBV4-1 to TRBJ1-6; D may be TRBD1 (5 bases). The germline V gene encodes CDR1 MGHRA and CDR2 YSYEKL. V lost 3 bases and J 7 bases, leaving 19 bases between the germline ends. The CDR3 has 17 amino acids.

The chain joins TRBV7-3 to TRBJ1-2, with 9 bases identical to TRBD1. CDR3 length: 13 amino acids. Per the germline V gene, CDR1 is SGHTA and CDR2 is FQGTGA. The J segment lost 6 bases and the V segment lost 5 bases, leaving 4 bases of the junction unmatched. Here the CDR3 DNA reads TGTGCCAGCAGCCGGACAGGGGCGGATGGCTACACCTTC. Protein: CASSRTGADGYTF.

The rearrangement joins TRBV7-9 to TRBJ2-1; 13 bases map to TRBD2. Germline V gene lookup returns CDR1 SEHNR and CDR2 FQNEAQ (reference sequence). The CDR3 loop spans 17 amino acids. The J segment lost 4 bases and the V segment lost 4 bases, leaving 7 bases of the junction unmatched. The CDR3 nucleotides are TGTGCCAGCAGCTCCAGGACTAGCGGGAGAGGATACAATGAGCAGTTCTTC. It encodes CASSSRTSGRGYNEQFF.

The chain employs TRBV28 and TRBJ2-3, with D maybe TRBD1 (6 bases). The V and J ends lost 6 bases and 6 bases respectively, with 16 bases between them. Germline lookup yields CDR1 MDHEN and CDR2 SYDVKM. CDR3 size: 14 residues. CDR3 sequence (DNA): TGTGCCAGCAGGTCATCATGGGGGCGCGATACGCAGTATTTT. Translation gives CASRSSWGRDTQYF.

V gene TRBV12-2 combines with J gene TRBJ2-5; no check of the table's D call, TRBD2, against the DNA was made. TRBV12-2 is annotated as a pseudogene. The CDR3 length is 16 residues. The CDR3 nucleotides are TGTGCAAGTCGCCCCGGGACTAGCGGGCTTCAAGAGACCCAGTACTTC. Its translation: CASRPGTSGLQETQYF.